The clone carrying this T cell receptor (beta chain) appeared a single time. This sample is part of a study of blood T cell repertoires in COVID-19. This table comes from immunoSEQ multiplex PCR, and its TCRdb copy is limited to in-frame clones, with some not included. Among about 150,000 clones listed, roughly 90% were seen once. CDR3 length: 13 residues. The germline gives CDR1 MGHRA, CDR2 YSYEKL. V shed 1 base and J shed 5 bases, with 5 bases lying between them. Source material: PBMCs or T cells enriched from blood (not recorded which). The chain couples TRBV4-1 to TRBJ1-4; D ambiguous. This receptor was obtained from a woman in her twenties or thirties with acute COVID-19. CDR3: CASSQAYNEKLFF. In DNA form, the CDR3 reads TGCGCCAGCAGCCAAGCCTACAATGAAAAACTGTTTTTT.